What follows are 31 T cell receptor beta chains derived from one specimen sequenced in a study of T cells in Graves' hyperthyroidism and ophthalmopathy. Amplified regions were TCR beta CDR3 sequences from RNA transcripts. Using the HTBI primer set, a first-round RT-PCR was run on the TCR CDR3. One entry per CDR3 protein results from TCRdb running MiXCR on the multiplex PCR reads. The sample holds approximately 360,000 distinct CDR3 sequences, approximately 25% seen once. The specimen was blood. These receptors originate from a man aged 45 to 65 with Graves' hyperthyroidism.

This clonotype has more than one count but fewer than ten. The chain uses TRBV5-1 and TRBJ2-2; 8 bases agree with TRBD2. V lost 5 bases, J lost 2 bases, and 2 bases stayed unmatched. CDR3 length equals 14 residues. CDR1 SGHRS and CDR2 YFSETQ come from the germline V gene. DNA of the CDR3: TGCGCCAGCAGGGCGGGAGGTAACACCGGGGAGCTGTTTTTT. Residues: CASRAGGNTGELFF. Complete variable domain (other parts from reference TRBV5-1 and TRBJ2-2): KAGVTQTPRYLIKTRGQQVTLSCSPISGHRSVSWYQQTPGQGLQFLFEYFSETQRNKGNFPGRFSGRQFSNSRSEMNVSTLELGDSALYLCASRAGGNTGELFFGEGSRLTVL.

This clonotype was detected a few times. The chain has TRBV12-3 or TRBV12-4 and TRBJ1-1, with 10 positions matching TRBD1. The CDR3 sequence is 15 residues long. The ends lost 2 bases at V and 7 bases at J; junction bases unmatched: 7. CDR3: CASSLSQTGGHEAFF. CDR3 DNA sequence: TGTGCCAGCAGTTTATCACAGACAGGGGGCCATGAAGCTTTCTTT.

The chain employs TRBV5-6 and TRBJ2-7; TRBD2 might be the D (5 bases). This CDR3 region has 16 residues. Germline-derived CDR1 and CDR2 are SGHDT and YYEEEE. The ends were cut back, 1 base at V and 2 bases at J, with 16 bases in the middle. The CDR3 spells CASSLYGESSTYEQYF. The CDR3 DNA reads TGTGCCAGCAGCTTGTACGGGGAATCAAGCACCTACGAGCAGTACTTC.

This clonotype was seen a few times. The chain uses TRBV29-1 and TRBJ2-5; D is possibly TRBD1 (5 bases). In germline, CDR1 is SQVTM, CDR2 ANQGSEA. The CDR3 loop spans 13 amino acids. V was pared by 4 bases and J by 0 bases, with 9 bases between. The CDR3 DNA is TGCAGCGTTGCACAGGAGTACCAAGAGACCCAGTACTTC. It is translated as CSVAQEYQETQYF.

V gene TRBV20-1 combines with J gene TRBJ2-3; no definite D call. Trimming took 3 bases from V and 5 from J, leaving 15 bases between them. Germline CDR1 is DFQATT and CDR2 is SNEGSKA (reference sequence). This CDR3 comprises 14 residues. CDR3 DNA sequence: TGCAGTGCTAGTACCAGAATCGGGCAAGATACGCAGTATTTT. Translation: CSASTRIGQDTQYF.

This clonotype has just a few counts. This chain uses TRBV7-8 with TRBJ1-3; 9 bases align to TRBD1. Per germline, CDR1 SGHVS and CDR2 FQNEAQ. There are 15 residues in the CDR3. Trimming removed 5 bases from V and 2 bases from J; junction bases left unmatched: 4. The DNA of the CDR3 is TGTGCCAGCAGCGCGGACAGGGGCGCTGGAAACACCATATATTTT. The encoded protein is CASSADRGAGNTIYF.

The sample holds a few counts of this clonotype. The chain carries TRBV27 and TRBJ2-7; D unclear. The V gene lost 4 bases and the J gene lost 0 bases, with 13 bases spanning the gap. CDR3 length: 15 residues. Germline lookup yields CDR1 MNHEY and CDR2 SMNVEV (reference sequence). The DNA of the CDR3 is TGTGCCAGCAGTTCCCGTAGGGAAAGCTCCTACGAGCAGTACTTC. It yields the protein CASSSRRESSYEQYF.

The sample holds a few counts of this clonotype. This chain links TRBV5-1 with TRBJ2-5; 8 nucleotides align to TRBD2. The junction had 6 bases not matched to a gene; V was cut back by 0 bases and J by 5 bases. Germline loops: CDR1 SGHRS, CDR2 YFSETQ. This CDR3 is 15 amino acids long. The CDR3 DNA reads as TGCGCCAGCAGCTTGGAACCCGGGAGGGATGAGACCCAGTACTTC. This codes for CASSLEPGRDETQYF.

The CDR3 here is CATSDPDRDYGYTF. CDR3 in DNA: TGTGCCACCAGTGACCCGGACAGGGACTATGGCTACACCTTC. The genes are TRBV24-1 and TRBJ1-2; 8 bases are a match to TRBD1. The CDR3 sequence is 14 residues long. The germline CDR1 and CDR2 sequences are KGHDR and SFDVKD. With 4 bases clipped from V and 3 bases from J, the junction kept 3 bases outside the gene matches.

The rearrangement uses TRBV12-5 and TRBJ2-2; D is unresolved. The CDR3 contains 14 residues. V was trimmed by 6 bases and J by 1 base, leaving 9 bases between them. The germline V gene has CDR1 LGHNT and CDR2 FRNRAP. In DNA form, the CDR3 reads TGTGCTAGTGGACCGGACGGGAACACCGGGGAGCTGTTTTTT. Its protein is CASGPDGNTGELFF.

The chain couples TRBV19 to TRBJ1-5, with TRBD1 matching 8 bases. The germline V gene has CDR1 LNHDA and CDR2 SQIVND (reference sequence). V was pared by 5 bases and J by 11 bases, with 11 bases of the junction left unmatched. CDR3 length: 14 amino acids. The CDR3 nucleotides are TGTGCCAGTAGTCCTGGGCAGGGGGCTGGGTCCCAGCATTTT. This codes for CASSPGQGAGSQHF.

In this sample, this clonotype turned up a few times. CDR3 sequence (DNA): TGTGCCAGCAGCCAAGACCAAGTCTATGGCTACACCTTC. Amino acid sequence: CASSQDQVYGYTF. The J gene is TRBJ1-2, the V gene TRBV3-1; D uncertain. Trimming left V 0 bases short and J 4 bases short, with 6 bases between. The V gene's germline CDR1 is LGHDT and CDR2 YNNKEL (reference sequence). The CDR3 totals 13 residues.

The V and J genes are TRBV20-1 and TRBJ2-4; D is possibly TRBD1 or TRBD2 (5 bases each). CDR3 length equals 15 residues. Germline V lookup: CDR1 DFQATT, CDR2 SNEGSKA (reference sequence). V lost 3 bases, J lost 8 bases, and 20 bases lay in between. The CDR3 DNA is TGCAGTGCTAGTCTCGGGACCTCCTTGATGCACATTCAGTACTTC. It encodes CSASLGTSLMHIQYF.

V and J are TRBV10-3 and TRBJ2-7; no clear D gene. CDR1 is ENHRY, CDR2 SYGVKD, per germline. V was shortened by 0 bases and J by 0 bases, with 6 bases between the two germline ends. The CDR3 has 14 amino acids. CDR3: CAISESGNSYEQYF. The CDR3, as DNA: TGTGCCATCAGTGAGTCAGGTAACTCCTACGAGCAGTACTTC.

This clonotype was seen a few times. The chain carries TRBV10-3 and TRBJ2-3, with TRBD2 identical over 7 bases. This CDR3 region has 14 residues. With V trimmed by 9 bases and J by 4 bases, 10 bases remained unmatched. Germline V gene sequence: CDR1 ENHRY, CDR2 SYGVKD. As DNA, the CDR3 is TGTGCCATTCGGCCTTGGGAGGGTTCAGATACGCAGTATTTT. Translating it yields CAIRPWEGSDTQYF.

This clonotype was seen a handful of times. The CDR3 region has the DNA TGTGCCAGCAGCCAAGGGACAGCTAAGTCCTACGAGCAGTACTTC. It is translated as CASSQGTAKSYEQYF. The genes are TRBV4-2 and TRBJ2-7; possibly TRBD1 for D (6 bases). Germline loops: CDR1 LGHNA, CDR2 YNFKEQ. V dropped 1 base and J dropped 1 base, with 11 bases sitting between them. The CDR3 runs 15 residues.

This clonotype showed up many times. J is TRBJ1-1 and V is TRBV19, with TRBD1 matching 8 bases. CDR3 length: 15 amino acids. CDR1 is LNHDA and CDR2 is SQIVND in the germline V gene (reference sequence). J was trimmed by 6 bases and V by 3 bases; bases with no gene match: 9. The CDR3 DNA sequence: TGTGCCAGTAGTATCGGGACAGGAAAAATGGCTGAAGCTTTCTTT. Residues: CASSIGTGKMAEAFF.

This clonotype appeared a few times. The chain joins TRBV11-3 to TRBJ2-7; D remains ambiguous. Trimming took 0 bases from V and 3 from J, leaving 9 bases between them. The CDR3 runs 14 residues. Germline V gene data show CDR1 as SGHNT and CDR2 as YENEEA. Written as DNA, the CDR3 is TGTGCCAGCAGCTTAGATGCTCTTAACTACGAGCAGTACTTC. Translation gives CASSLDALNYEQYF.

The chain joins TRBV19 to TRBJ2-5; maybe TRBD1 (6 bases). From germline, CDR1 is LNHDA and CDR2 SQIVND (reference sequence). The CDR3 is made up of 14 amino acids. V lost 3 bases and J lost 4, with 12 bases in between. CDR3 DNA: TGTGCCAGTAGTATCGCAGGGGCTTTAGAGACCCAGTACTTC. Translating gives CASSIAGALETQYF.

J is TRBJ2-1 and V is TRBV12-5, with 11 bases matching TRBD2. Germline-derived CDR1 and CDR2 are LGHNT and FRNRAP. The V gene end was trimmed by 6 bases and the J gene end by 6 bases; junction bases not matched to a gene: 7. CDR3 length: 15 amino acids. The CDR3 here is CASGIAGGRGNEQFF. The CDR3 bases are TGTGCTAGTGGGATAGCGGGAGGGCGGGGCAATGAGCAGTTCTTC.

This clonotype turned up a few times. The chain couples TRBV7-2 to TRBJ2-7, with 8 bases fitting TRBD1. J was trimmed by 3 bases and V by 5 bases; bases with no gene match: 6. The CDR3 sequence is 14 residues long. Germline V lookup: CDR1 SGHTA, CDR2 FQGNSA. CDR3 sequence (DNA): TGTGCCAGCAGCCGCACCGGACAGGGCTACGAGCAGTACTTC. Its protein is CASSRTGQGYEQYF.

This clonotype has at least ten counts. The chain combines TRBV12-3 or TRBV12-4 with TRBJ1-1; D not resolved. The CDR3 totals 14 residues. With 7 bases removed from V and 2 bases from J, the gap between germline ends came to 14 bases. Here the CDR3 DNA reads TGTGCCAGCAAGGCAATTGGGCCTAACACTGAAGCTTTCTTT. It yields the protein CASKAIGPNTEAFF.

This clonotype showed up just a few times. This chain uses TRBV20-1 with TRBJ2-5, with 14 bases lining up with TRBD2. Germline V CDR1 and CDR2: DFQATT, SNEGSKA (reference sequence). The V segment lost 2 bases and the J segment 12 bases; nucleotides outside the gene matches: 5. This CDR3 is 13 amino acids long. The DNA of the CDR3 is TGCAGTGCTAGAAAAACGACTAGCGGGAGGGAGTACTTC. It translates to CSARKTTSGREYF.

This clonotype was detected only a few times. J is TRBJ2-3 and V is TRBV24-1; D gene unclear. Between the trimmed V and J ends, which lost 6 bases and 3 bases, there was a span of 3 bases. The CDR3 is 11 residues long. The germline gives CDR1 KGHDR, CDR2 SFDVKD. The CDR3 nucleotides are TGTGCCACCAGTTATACAGATACGCAGTATTTT. Translation gives CATSYTDTQYF.

About this clonotype itself: A read error may account for a junction end that differs from germline. The chain uses TRBV5-1 and TRBJ1-6; no clear D. There are 12 residues in the CDR3. In germline, CDR1 is SGHRS, CDR2 YFSETQ. The CDR3, as DNA: TGCGCCAGCAGCTCCGATAATTCACCCCTCCACTTT. Protein product: CASSSDNSPLHF.

The table lists this clonotype with many counts. This chain uses TRBV5-1 with TRBJ1-1; TRBD1 matches at 7 bases. This CDR3 is 12 amino acids long. V dropped 8 bases and J dropped 1; count of bases not matched to a gene: 2. Germline V gene lookup returns CDR1 SGHRS and CDR2 YFSETQ. This chain's CDR3 is CARGQKNTEAFF. The CDR3 nucleotides read TGCGCCAGGGGACAGAAGAACACTGAAGCTTTCTTT.

This clonotype appeared many times. This chain joins TRBV20-1 and TRBJ1-1; maybe TRBD1 (6 bases). V was clipped by 0 bases and J by 0 bases, with 23 bases between them. The CDR3 is made up of 19 amino acids. Germline-derived CDR1 and CDR2 are DFQATT and SNEGSKA (reference sequence). This CDR3 reads CSARDRGGDSGTVNTEAFF. CDR3 coding DNA: TGCAGTGCTAGAGATAGGGGGGGGGATTCTGGGACGGTGAACACTGAAGCTTTCTTT.

The rearrangement uses TRBV4-1 and TRBJ1-2; 7 bases are shared with TRBD1. CDR1 is MGHRA, CDR2 YSYEKL, per germline. Trimming removed 0 bases from V and 5 bases from J; junction bases left unmatched: 9. The CDR3 runs to 16 residues. The CDR3 nucleotides are TGCGCCAGCAGCCAAGACGCGGCAGGGGGAGGATATGGCTACACCTTC. Its translation is CASSQDAAGGGYGYTF.

This clonotype was detected many times. The chain employs TRBV7-9 and TRBJ2-3; TRBD2 matches at 9 bases. This CDR3 comprises 13 residues. Germline values: CDR1 SEHNR, CDR2 FQNEAQ (reference sequence). With V trimmed by 9 bases and J by 2 bases, 3 bases remained unmatched. CDR3 residues: CASLAGITDTQYF. The CDR3 bases are TGTGCCAGTCTAGCGGGGATCACAGATACGCAGTATTTT.

A remark on this clonotype: This may come from a read error, since a much larger clone is one base off. This sequence joins TRBV29-1 and TRBJ1-1, with a possible D match to TRBD1 (6 bases). The CDR3 is made up of 12 amino acids. Germline CDR1 SQVTM, CDR2 ANQGSEA. CDR3 loop: CNVVGQNTEAFF. CDR3 coding DNA: TGCAACGTTGTGGGACAGAACACTGAAGCTTTCTTT.

The chain carries TRBV28 and TRBJ1-1; 10 bases align to TRBD1. J was trimmed by 7 bases and V by 6 bases; bases with no gene match: 8. Germline CDR1 is MDHEN and CDR2 is SYDVKM. There are 14 residues in the CDR3. The CDR3 here is CASREDRGYLEAFF. The CDR3 region has the DNA TGTGCCAGCAGGGAGGACAGGGGGTACCTTGAAGCTTTCTTT.